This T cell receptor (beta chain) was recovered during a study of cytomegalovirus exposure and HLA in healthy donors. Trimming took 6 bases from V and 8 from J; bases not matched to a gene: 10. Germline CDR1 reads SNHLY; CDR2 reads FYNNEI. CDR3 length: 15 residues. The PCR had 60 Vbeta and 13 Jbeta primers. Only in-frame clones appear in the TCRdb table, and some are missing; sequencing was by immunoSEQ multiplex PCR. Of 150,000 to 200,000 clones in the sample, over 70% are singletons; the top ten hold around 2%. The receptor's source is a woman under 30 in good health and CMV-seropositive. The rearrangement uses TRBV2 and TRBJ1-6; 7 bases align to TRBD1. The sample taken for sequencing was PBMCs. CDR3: CASRHLTGSDSPLHF. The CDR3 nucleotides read TGTGCCAGCAGACACTTGACAGGGTCGGATTCACCCCTCCACTTT.